The 26 T cell receptor beta chains reported below all come from one sample, sequenced in a study of beta chain features in type 1 diabetes. Expressed TCRB transcripts were sequenced because the isolated RNA had all been reverse transcribed beforehand. Some clones are missing from TCRdb's copy, which holds only in-frame ones; the method was immunoSEQ multiplex PCR. The profile shows 600,000 to 650,000 clones, around 16% of them singletons. Sequencing was carried out using naive CD4+ T cells from blood. The source of these receptors is a man aged 18 to 30 in good health.

This clone appeared a few times. The chain links TRBV5-1 to TRBJ2-7, with D perhaps matching TRBD2 (6 bases). The CDR3 is made up of 12 amino acids. The V end was cut by 2 bases, the J end by 5 bases, with 8 bases between. Germline assignment: CDR1 SGHRS and CDR2 YFSETQ. The CDR3 DNA sequence: TGCGCCAGCAGCTTCCCGGGGGACGAGCAGTACTTC. Amino acids: CASSFPGDEQYF.

This chain uses TRBV6-5 with TRBJ1-2, with D hard to call. The ends were cut back, 4 bases at V and 6 bases at J, with 15 bases in the middle. CDR1 is MNHEY, CDR2 SVGAGI, per germline. The CDR3 covers 14 residues. The CDR3: CASSSLIVHHGYTF. The DNA for the CDR3 is TGTGCCAGCAGTTCCTTGATCGTGCACCATGGCTACACCTTC.

The CDR3 protein is CASSDYRDYGYTF. For the CDR3, the DNA is TGTGCCAGCAGTGATTACAGAGACTATGGCTACACCTTC. V usage is TRBV25-1 and J usage is TRBJ1-2; no reliable D call. The CDR3 is made up of 13 amino acids. The V gene lost 3 bases and the J gene lost 3 bases, with 8 bases spanning the gap. In germline, CDR1 is MGHDK, CDR2 SYGVNS.

The chain carries TRBV5-1 and TRBJ1-1; 8 positions agree with TRBD1. The CDR3 totals 17 residues. CDR1 is SGHRS and CDR2 is YFSETQ in the germline V gene. Germline trimming cut 3 bases from V and 1 base from J; bases unmatched to any gene: 11. The CDR3 bases are TGCGCCAGCAGCTGGAACCAGGCAGGGGGCCCGAACACTGAAGCTTTCTTT. This encodes CASSWNQAGGPNTEAFF.

A few counts support this clone. The chain has TRBV6-4 and TRBJ1-2; no firm D call. CDR3 length equals 16 residues. The V gene lost 0 bases and the J gene lost 6 bases, with 17 bases spanning the gap. Germline assignment: CDR1 MRHNA and CDR2 SNTAGT. This chain's CDR3 is CASSDSSLKGVDGYTF. In nucleotides, the CDR3 is TGTGCCAGCAGTGACTCGAGTCTGAAAGGCGTAGATGGCTACACCTTC.

V gene TRBV6-4 combines with J gene TRBJ2-6; D perhaps matches TRBD1 (6 bases). This CDR3 spans 16 amino acids. The germline V gene has CDR1 MRHNA and CDR2 SNTAGT. V gave up 7 bases and J gave up 0 bases, with 13 bases separating them. The CDR3 protein is CASTPGHSSGANVLTF. DNA of the CDR3: TGTGCCAGCACACCGGGACATTCCTCTGGGGCCAACGTCCTGACTTTC.

The chain uses TRBV5-7 and TRBJ2-4, with no clear D. TRBV5-7 is recorded as an ORF, its role being uncertain. The CDR3 extends over 16 amino acids. V shed 4 bases and J shed 0 bases, with 14 bases lying between them. CDR3 DNA sequence: TGTGCCAGCAGCCCGAAGAGTAGACTAGCCAAAAACATTCAGTACTTC. Translation gives CASSPKSRLAKNIQYF.

The chain employs TRBV15 and TRBJ2-5; D uncertain. V was pared by 2 bases and J by 3 bases, with 13 bases between. CDR1 LNHNV and CDR2 YYDKDF come from the germline V gene (reference sequence). This CDR3 is 15 amino acids long. As DNA, the CDR3 is TGTGCCACCAGCAGATCTCGACTGCCTAAAGAGACCCAGTACTTC. This codes for CATSRSRLPKETQYF.

The genes are TRBV30 and TRBJ2-2; D is undetermined. Trimming shortened V by 0 bases and J by 1 base, and 12 bases separated the two germline ends. Looked up from germline, CDR1 is GTSNPN and CDR2 is SVGIG (reference sequence). The CDR3 is 16 residues long. The CDR3 spells CAWSVRRAWNTGELFF. The CDR3 bases are TGTGCCTGGAGTGTACGAAGGGCATGGAACACCGGGGAGCTGTTTTTT.

J is TRBJ2-7 and V is TRBV5-4; 9 nucleotides line up with TRBD1. The CDR3 length is 15 residues. Germline trimming cut 0 bases from V and 4 bases from J; bases unmatched to any gene: 5. Looked up from germline, CDR1 is SGHNT and CDR2 is YYREEE (reference sequence). In nucleotides, the CDR3 is TGTGCCAGCAGCTTGGGAGACAGGGGGGAGTACGAGCAGTACTTC. It encodes CASSLGDRGEYEQYF.

The chain couples TRBV7-2 to TRBJ1-1; 9 bases match TRBD1. This CDR3 has 16 amino acids. V shed 0 bases and J 1 base; nucleotides not matched to a gene: 3. The germline V gene encodes CDR1 SGHTA and CDR2 FQGNSA. The DNA for the CDR3 is TGTGCCAGCAGCTTAGCGGGGACAGGGAAGAACACTGAAGCTTTCTTT. Encoded protein: CASSLAGTGKNTEAFF.

This clone occurred a few times. V and J are TRBV7-9 and TRBJ1-5, with 8 bases aligning to TRBD1. Trimming took 2 bases from V and 6 from J; bases not matched to a gene: 3. The CDR3 is 14 residues long. Germline-derived CDR1 and CDR2 are SEHNR and FQNEAQ (reference sequence). For the CDR3, the DNA is TGTGCCAGCAGCTTACAGGGGGCCGGTCAGCCCCAGCATTTT. Its translation: CASSLQGAGQPQHF.

This clone was found a few times. CDR3 sequence: CASSDAAGTGKGNQPQHF. CDR3 coding DNA: TGTGCCAGCAGTGATGCAGCAGGGACAGGGAAGGGGAATCAGCCCCAGCATTTT. This rearrangement joins TRBV25-1 to TRBJ1-5; 9 bases are shared with TRBD1. Germline CDR1 and CDR2: MGHDK and SYGVNS. The CDR3 covers 18 residues. Trimming took 3 bases from V and 4 from J; bases not matched to a gene: 13.

This clone was found a few times. The V and J genes are TRBV18 and TRBJ1-1; 10 bases fit TRBD1. CDR3 length equals 13 residues. The J segment lost 4 bases and the V segment lost 4 bases, leaving 0 bases of the junction unmatched. The germline CDR1 and CDR2 sequences are KGHSH and LQKENI. The CDR3 loop is CASSRTGGTEAFF. The CDR3 DNA sequence: TGTGCCAGCTCACGGACAGGGGGCACTGAAGCTTTCTTT.

This sequence joins TRBV18 and TRBJ1-3, with D hard to call. V was clipped by 4 bases and J by 4 bases, with 11 bases between them. Germline CDR1 and CDR2: KGHSH and LQKENI. This CDR3 has 14 residues. CDR3 coding DNA: TGTGCCAGCTCACTGGGTTCGGGAGGAAACACCATATATTTT. Its protein product is CASSLGSGGNTIYF.

This clone was observed a few times. The rearrangement uses TRBV5-1 and TRBJ1-4; no definite D call. The CDR3 runs to 14 residues. Per the germline V gene, CDR1 is SGHRS and CDR2 is YFSETQ. V lost 6 bases and J lost 5, with 14 bases in between. The CDR3 here is CASTTEPRNEKLFF. DNA for the CDR3: TGCGCCAGCACCACCGAACCAAGGAATGAAAAACTGTTTTTT.

The rearrangement uses TRBV20-1 and TRBJ2-3; D gene uncertain. Germline-derived CDR1 and CDR2 are DFQATT and SNEGSKA (reference sequence). Trimming left V 3 bases short and J 5 bases short, with 6 bases between. The CDR3 is 11 residues long. The CDR3 loop is CSASVGDTQYF. The CDR3 bases are TGCAGTGCTAGTGTCGGAGATACGCAGTATTTT.

V is TRBV5-4 and J is TRBJ2-2, with TRBD1 identical over 8 bases. Germline values: CDR1 SGHNT, CDR2 YYREEE (reference sequence). The CDR3 loop spans 16 amino acids. The V gene end was trimmed by 5 bases and the J gene end by 7 bases; junction bases not matched to a gene: 13. For the CDR3, the DNA is TGTGCCAGCAGTCCCGGACAGGGATTCGGCGACGGGGAGCTGTTTTTT. Protein sequence: CASSPGQGFGDGELFF.

The chain is built from TRBV15 and TRBJ2-1, with TRBD2 identical over 7 bases. This CDR3 contains 16 residues. Germline CDR1 is LNHNV and CDR2 is YYDKDF (reference sequence). J gave up 7 bases and V 1 base, and 10 bases lay outside the gene matches. The CDR3 nucleotides read TGTGCCACCAGCAGAGCTCCGCGGGAGACGGCGAATGAGCAGTTCTTC. Protein sequence: CATSRAPRETANEQFF.

The chain joins TRBV9 to TRBJ2-1; D unclear. V was shortened by 0 bases and J by 7 bases, with 5 bases between the two germline ends. The CDR3 sequence is 12 residues long. Germline CDR1 and CDR2: SGDLS and YYNGEE. The CDR3 sequence is CASSVEKNEQFF. CDR3 nucleotides: TGTGCCAGCAGCGTAGAAAAAAATGAGCAGTTCTTC.

The rearrangement uses TRBV6-5 and TRBJ1-2; D gene unclear. Trimming cost V 0 bases and J 3 bases, with 8 bases left between them. Germline V gene sequence: CDR1 MNHEY, CDR2 SVGAGI. The CDR3 is 14 residues long. The CDR3 nucleotides are TGTGCCAGCAGTTACTCCGTTACGGACTATGGCTACACCTTC. Translated: CASSYSVTDYGYTF.

The chain employs TRBV7-6 and TRBJ1-2; TRBD1 might be the D (5 bases). V lost 1 base and J 4 bases, leaving 13 bases between the germline ends. The length of the CDR3 is 15 residues. Germline V gives CDR1 SGHVS, CDR2 FNYEAQ. The CDR3 bases are TGTGCCAGCAGCTTAGATCAGGGACCCAGCTATGGCTACACCTTC. It codes for CASSLDQGPSYGYTF.

The V call is TRBV10-3, the J call TRBJ1-2; TRBD1 aligns across 7 bases. The V and J ends lost 3 bases and 8 bases, in that order; junction bases with no gene match: 12. Germline V gene data show CDR1 as ENHRY and CDR2 as SYGVKD. The CDR3 is made up of 15 amino acids. Written as DNA, the CDR3 is TGTGCCATCAGTGACCGACAGGGCCCCCGAGCGGGCTACACCTTC. It specifies CAISDRQGPRAGYTF.

The J gene is TRBJ2-7, the V gene TRBV7-9, with no clear D. CDR1 and CDR2 (germline): SEHNR, FQNEAQ (reference sequence). The CDR3 extends over 14 amino acids. Trimming removed 5 bases at V and 0 bases at J, with 11 bases between. The CDR3 nucleotides are TGTGCCAGCAGCCCCACACGAATCTCCTACGAGCAGTACTTC. Translated, it gives CASSPTRISYEQYF. The entire variable domain, with the rest obtained from reference TRBV7-9 and TRBJ2-7, is as follows: DTGVSQNPRHKITKRGQNVTFRCDPISEHNRLYWYRQTLGQGPEFLTYFQNEAQLEKSRLLSDRFSAERPKGSFSTLEIQRTEQGDSAMYLCASSPTRISYEQYFGPGTRLTVT.

V is TRBV5-4 and J is TRBJ2-4; weak D call: TRBD2 (5 bases). V was cut by 3 bases and J by 8 bases, with 18 bases left in between. The CDR3 length is 15 residues. From germline, CDR1 is SGHNT and CDR2 YYREEE (reference sequence). The CDR3 is CASSYPGEGIDIQYF. DNA of the CDR3: TGTGCCAGCAGCTACCCCGGGGAAGGGATAGACATTCAGTACTTC. The full variable domain, its missing parts supplied by reference TRBV5-4 and TRBJ2-4, is ETGVTQSPTHLIKTRGQQVTLRCSSQSGHNTVSWYQQALGQGPQFIFQYYREEENGRGNFPPRFSGLQFPNYSSELNVNALELDDSALYLCASSYPGEGIDIQYFGAGTRLSVL.

The V call is TRBV19, the J call TRBJ2-6; TRBD1 matches 9 bases. CDR1 and CDR2 from the germline V gene are LNHDA and SQIVND (reference sequence). There are 15 residues in the CDR3. V was clipped by 6 bases and J by 2 bases; unmatched bases: 2. This chain's CDR3 is CASRQGAAGANVLTF. DNA for the CDR3: TGTGCCAGTAGACAGGGGGCGGCTGGGGCCAACGTCCTGACTTTC. Supplemented by reference TRBV19 and TRBJ2-6, the full variable domain reads DGGITQSPKYLFRKEGQNVTLSCEQNLNHDAMYWYRQDPGQGLRLIYYSQIVNDFQKGDIAEGYSVSREKKESFPLTVTSAQKNPTAFYLCASRQGAAGANVLTFGAGSRLTVL.